This TCR beta chain emerged from a study of T cell repertoires in cytomegalovirus infection. Study-wide results and caveats: Summed frequency of shared TCR beta families picked out CMV carriers who also had the relevant HLA.

V was shortened by 3 bases and J by 0 bases, with 12 bases between the two germline ends. The CDR3 is 16 residues long. This clonotype was seen many times. The target antigen is unknown. TCRdb re-called the reads with MiXCR, one entry per CDR3 protein. The sample contains about 240,000 distinct CDR3 sequences, 6.5% of which appear only once. This clonotype originated in a human donor in good health (CMV status not recorded). Some clones in this sample may be carry-over from other donors' samples. The chain recombines TRBV12-3 or TRBV12-4 with TRBJ2-1; weak D call: TRBD2 (5 bases). Sequencing input: PBMCs. The CDR3 here is CASSFGGPSSYNEQFF. CDR3 sequence (DNA): TGTGCCAGCAGTTTCGGCGGGCCGAGCTCCTACAATGAGCAGTTCTTC.